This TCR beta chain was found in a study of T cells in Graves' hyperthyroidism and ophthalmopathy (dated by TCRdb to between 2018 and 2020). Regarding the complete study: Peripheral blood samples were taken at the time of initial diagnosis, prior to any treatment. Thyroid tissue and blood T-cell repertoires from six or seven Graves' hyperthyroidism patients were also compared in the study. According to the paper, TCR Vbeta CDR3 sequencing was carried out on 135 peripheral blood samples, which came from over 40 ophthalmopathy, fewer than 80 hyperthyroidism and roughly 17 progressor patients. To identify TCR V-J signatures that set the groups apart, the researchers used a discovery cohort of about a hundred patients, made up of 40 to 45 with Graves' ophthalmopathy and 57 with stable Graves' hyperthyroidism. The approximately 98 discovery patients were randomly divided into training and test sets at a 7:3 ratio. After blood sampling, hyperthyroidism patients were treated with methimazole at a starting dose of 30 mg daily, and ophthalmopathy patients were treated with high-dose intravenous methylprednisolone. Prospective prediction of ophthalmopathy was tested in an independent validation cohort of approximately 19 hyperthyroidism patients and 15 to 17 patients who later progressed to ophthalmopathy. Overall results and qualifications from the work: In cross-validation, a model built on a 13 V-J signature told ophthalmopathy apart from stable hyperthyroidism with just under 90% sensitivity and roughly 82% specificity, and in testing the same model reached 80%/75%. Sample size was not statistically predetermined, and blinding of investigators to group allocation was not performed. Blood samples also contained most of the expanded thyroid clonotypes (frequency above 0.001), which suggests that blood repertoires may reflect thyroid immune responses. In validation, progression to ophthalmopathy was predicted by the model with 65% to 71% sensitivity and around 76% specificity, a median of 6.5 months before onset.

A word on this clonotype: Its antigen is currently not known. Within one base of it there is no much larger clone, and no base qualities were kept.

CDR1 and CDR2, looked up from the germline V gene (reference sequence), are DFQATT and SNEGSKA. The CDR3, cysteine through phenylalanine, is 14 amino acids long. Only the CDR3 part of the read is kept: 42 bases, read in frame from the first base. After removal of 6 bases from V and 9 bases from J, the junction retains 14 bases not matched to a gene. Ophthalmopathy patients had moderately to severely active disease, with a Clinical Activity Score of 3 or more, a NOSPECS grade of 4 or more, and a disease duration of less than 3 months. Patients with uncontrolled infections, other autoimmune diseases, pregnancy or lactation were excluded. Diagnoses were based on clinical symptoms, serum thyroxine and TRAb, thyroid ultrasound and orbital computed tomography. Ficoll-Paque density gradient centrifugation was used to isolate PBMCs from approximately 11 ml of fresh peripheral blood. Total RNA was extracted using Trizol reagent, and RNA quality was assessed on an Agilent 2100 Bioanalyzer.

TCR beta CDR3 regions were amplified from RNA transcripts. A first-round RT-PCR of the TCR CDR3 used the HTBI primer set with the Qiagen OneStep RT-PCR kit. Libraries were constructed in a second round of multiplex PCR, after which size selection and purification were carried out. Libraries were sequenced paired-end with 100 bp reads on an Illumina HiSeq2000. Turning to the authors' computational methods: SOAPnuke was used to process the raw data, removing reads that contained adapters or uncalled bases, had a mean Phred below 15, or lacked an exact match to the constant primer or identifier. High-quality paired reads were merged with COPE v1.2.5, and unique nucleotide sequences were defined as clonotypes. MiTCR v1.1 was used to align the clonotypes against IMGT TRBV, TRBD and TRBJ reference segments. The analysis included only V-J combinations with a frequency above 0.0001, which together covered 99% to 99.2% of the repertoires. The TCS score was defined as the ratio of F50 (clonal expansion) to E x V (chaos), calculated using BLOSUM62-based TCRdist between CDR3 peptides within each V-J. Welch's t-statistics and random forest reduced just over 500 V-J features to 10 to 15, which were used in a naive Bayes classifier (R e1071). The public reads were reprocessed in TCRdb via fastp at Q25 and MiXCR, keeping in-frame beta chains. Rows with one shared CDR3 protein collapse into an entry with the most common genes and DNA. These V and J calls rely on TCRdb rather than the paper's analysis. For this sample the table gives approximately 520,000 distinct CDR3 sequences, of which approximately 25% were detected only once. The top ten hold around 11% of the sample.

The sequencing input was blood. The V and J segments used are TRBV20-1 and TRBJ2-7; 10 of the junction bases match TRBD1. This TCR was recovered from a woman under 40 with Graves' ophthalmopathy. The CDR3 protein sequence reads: CSARGRDRGFRQYF. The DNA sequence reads TGCAGTGCCCGCGGCCGGGACAGGGGTTTTAGGCAGTACTTC.